This T cell receptor (beta chain) was captured in a study of T cells in Graves' hyperthyroidism and ophthalmopathy (dated by TCRdb to between 2019 and 2020). Concerning the study at large: TCR V-J signatures able to tell the groups apart were searched for in a discovery cohort of about a hundred patients, of whom 40 to 45 had Graves' ophthalmopathy and roughly 58 had stable Graves' hyperthyroidism. Following sampling, methimazole starting at 30 mg daily was given to hyperthyroidism patients, and high-dose intravenous methylprednisolone was given to ophthalmopathy patients. Prospective prediction of ophthalmopathy was tested in an independent validation cohort consisting of some 18 hyperthyroidism patients and 15 or so patients who later progressed to ophthalmopathy. For training and testing, the 80 to 100 patients in the discovery cohort were randomly divided in a 7:3 ratio. The paper reports TCR Vbeta CDR3 sequencing of some 140 peripheral blood samples: around 45 ophthalmopathy, fewer than 80 hyperthyroidism and 17 progressor patients. The study also compared thyroid tissue and blood T-cell repertoires from several Graves' hyperthyroidism patients.

In this sample, this clonotype turned up a few times. No cognate antigen has been identified for it. Per-base quality was not reported, and no clone a single base away is much larger than it. The investigation overall reported the following: Blood samples also contained most of the expanded thyroid clonotypes (frequency above 0.001), which suggests that blood repertoires may reflect thyroid immune responses. No statistical method was used to fix the sample size in advance, and group allocation was not hidden from the investigators. In validation, the model predicted progression to ophthalmopathy with approximately 71% sensitivity and less than 80% specificity, a median of approximately 6.7 months before onset. In cross-validation, a model built on a 13 V-J signature told ophthalmopathy apart from stable hyperthyroidism with 87.88% sensitivity and roughly 82% specificity, and in testing the same model reached 80%/75%.

TCR beta CDR3 regions were amplified from RNA transcripts. The first round of RT-PCR for the TCR CDR3 was performed with the HTBI primer set and the Qiagen OneStep RT-PCR kit. Libraries were constructed in a second round of multiplex PCR, after which size selection and purification were carried out. Sequencing of the libraries was done on an Illumina HiSeq2000 using paired-end 100 bp reads. The authors' analysis ran thus. SOAPnuke was used to process the raw data, with reads discarded if the reads contained adapters or uncalled bases, had a mean Phred below 15, or lacked an exact constant-primer or identifier match. High-quality paired reads were merged using COPE v1.2.5, and each unique nucleotide sequence was defined as a clonotype. MiTCR v1.1 was used to align the clonotypes against IMGT TRBV, TRBD and TRBJ reference segments. Analysis was restricted to V-J combinations with a frequency above 0.0001, which covered 98% to 99.2% of repertoires. A TCS score was defined as the ratio between F50 (clonal expansion) and ExV (chaos), using BLOSUM62-based TCRdist between CDR3 peptides within each V-J. Welch's t-statistics and random forest reduced 450 to 600 V-J features to 10 to 15, which were used in a naive Bayes classifier (R e1071). Thyroid-blood repertoire similarity was quantified with the Morisita-Horn index. TCRdb applied fastp at Q25 and MiXCR to the public reads, then kept only in-frame beta chains. Each entry is one CDR3 protein sequence, shown with its most common DNA and genes. The V and J calls shown here were made by TCRdb, not taken from the authors' results. The table for this sample lists 530,000 or so distinct CDR3 sequences; roughly 46% of them were counted only once. The ten largest make up around 7.7% of the sample.

Stable Graves' hyperthyroidism was defined as no progression to ophthalmopathy during 18 months of follow-up. Hyperthyroidism patients were newly diagnosed, had a disease duration of under 2 months, and were aged 18 to 65 years. Patients with uncontrolled infections, other autoimmune diseases, pregnancy or lactation were excluded. Clinical symptoms, serum thyroxine and TRAb, thyroid ultrasound, and orbital computed tomography formed the basis for the diagnoses. Trizol reagent was used to extract total RNA, and RNA quality was then checked on an Agilent 2100 Bioanalyzer. The CDR3 spans 16 residues, from the cysteine through the phenylalanine. Only the CDR3 region is kept as DNA, spanning 48 bases read in frame from base 1. The germline V gene provides CDR1 ENHRY and CDR2 SYGVKD.

What was sequenced was peripheral blood or thyroid tissue (not recorded which). This chain is built from TRBV10-3 and TRBJ2-7, and 8 bases in between align with TRBD2. The end of the DNA is better explained by TRBJ2-1, so the J call may be wrong. The clonotype originates from a woman between 18 and 29 years old with Graves' hyperthyroidism. The sequence in DNA is TGTGCCATCAGTGAGTTTGGGACTAGTCAGATCAATGAGCAGTTCTTC. Translated, it gives CAISEFGTSQINEQFF.